Below, one T cell receptor (beta chain) is given with its context. Its cognate antigen is unknown. The entry originates in a study of OX40 agonist ivuxolimab in advanced cancers. The V end was cut by 5 bases, the J end by 5 bases, with 10 bases between. This CDR3 is built from 12 residues. CDR1 is SGHTA, CDR2 FQGNSA, per germline. Produced via immunoSEQ multiplex PCR; TCRdb's table is partial and in-frame only. The sample lists 36,000 or so clones, about 87% occurring once. Study-wide results and limits: At 0.1 to 3.0 mg/kg and by week 6, clonal expansion occurred in CD4+ and CD8+ blood T cells.

The TCR originated in an adult with an advanced solid tumor such as melanoma, head and neck, liver or kidney cancer. The starting material was CD4+ or CD8+ T cells sorted from blood, obtained in a trial of the OX40 agonist ivuxolimab. The chain couples TRBV7-2 to TRBJ2-7, with D perhaps given as TRBD1 or TRBD2 (5 bases each). The CDR3 region is CASSLRDHEQYF. The CDR3 DNA reads as TGTGCCAGCAGCCTCAGGGACCACGAGCAGTACTTC.